This T cell receptor beta chain appears in the sequencing data of a study of blood T cell repertoires in COVID-19. In the source study's methods: Estimated nucleated cell counts came from reference gene primer amplification. The method was immunoSEQ multiplex PCR; TCRdb's version includes in-frame clones alone and lacks a portion of them. That table gives V, J and clone size, and the DNA gave D and trimming. The repertoire holds 250,000 or so clones, with more than 75% as singletons. One Seattle source followed patients from active infection through their disease course. The source is a woman aged 55 to 70 with COVID-19, enrolled during active disease. Sequenced sample: peripheral blood.

CDR3 protein: CSVQGMDTQYF. In DNA, the CDR3 is TGCAGTGTTCAGGGGATGGATACGCAGTATTTT. This sequence joins TRBV20-1 and TRBJ2-3; tentative D call: TRBD1 (6 bases). This CDR3 contains 11 residues. V lost 7 bases to trimming and J lost 6 bases, with 11 bases between them. CDR1 DFQATT and CDR2 SNEGSKA come from the germline V gene (reference sequence).